This TCR beta chain was sequenced in a study of shared clonotypes between healthy human individuals. Germline CDR1 is MDHEN and CDR2 is SYDVKM. The CDR3 is made up of 12 amino acids. V was clipped by 8 bases and J by 4 bases, with 8 bases between them. Naive CD8 cells comprised CD45RO-negative, CCR7-positively selected cells, excluding terminally differentiated effector memory CD45RA+ cells. The data were produced by immunoSEQ multiplex PCR, yet TCRdb's version contains in-frame clones alone and is incomplete. The sample shows 1.5 million to 2.5 million clones, about 95% of them seen only once. This receptor was obtained from a man aged 18 to 30 in good health. The sample comprised naive CD8+ T cells sorted from blood. This chain uses TRBV28 with TRBJ2-2, with D uncertain. Here the CDR3 reads CASDPATGELFF. CDR3 sequence (DNA): TGTGCCAGCGATCCGGCCACCGGGGAGCTGTTTTTT.